This T cell receptor (beta chain) was observed in a study of blood T cell repertoires in COVID-19. Study-wide context: There were acute and convalescent COVID-19 samples, and they came from the United States, Italy and Spain. The cDNA or gDNA used as material had been derived from T cells, B-cell-depleted T cells, or PBMCs.

Germline V lookup: CDR1 GTSNPN, CDR2 SVGIG (reference sequence). The V end was cut by 4 bases, the J end by 1 base, with 10 bases between. The CDR3 runs to 13 residues. Original processing notes: Estimation of nucleated cell counts was performed using reference gene primer amplification. The protocol was immunoSEQ multiplex PCR, while the TCRdb copy is restricted to in-frame clones and leaves out a portion. V and J calls and clone size are as listed in that table; D and trimming were resolved from the DNA. The sample includes about 270,000 clones, more than 70% of them seen just once. This chain links TRBV30 with TRBJ1-1; D is ambiguous. The specimen sequenced was peripheral blood. This sequence was found in a young woman with acute or convalescent COVID-19. The chain's CDR3 is CAWIVTGNTEAFF. The CDR3 nucleotides are TGTGCCTGGATCGTCACCGGGAACACTGAAGCTTTCTTT.